A single sample gave rise to the 22 T cell receptor beta chains below, sequenced in a study of blood T cell repertoires in COVID-19. Assay: immunoSEQ multiplex PCR; the TCRdb copy retains only in-frame clones and omits some. The repertoire holds 200,000 to 300,000 clones, with roughly 79% as singletons. Sequences were obtained from peripheral blood. These receptors were taken from an elderly woman with acute or convalescent COVID-19.

The chain couples TRBV2 to TRBJ2-2; D possibly corresponds to TRBD2 (6 bases). Germline loops: CDR1 SNHLY, CDR2 FYNNEI. The CDR3 spans 14 residues. With 7 bases removed from V and 1 base from J, the gap between germline ends came to 10 bases. This chain's CDR3 is CASNYGGNTGELFF. DNA for the CDR3: TGTGCCAGCAATTACGGGGGGAACACCGGGGAGCTGTTTTTT. Filled out from reference TRBV2 and TRBJ2-2, the complete variable domain reads EPEVTQTPSHQVTQMGQEVILRCVPISNHLYFYWYRQILGQKVEFLVSFYNNEISEKSEIFDDQFSVERPDGSNFTLKIRSTKLEDSAMYFCASNYGGNTGELFFGEGSRLTVL.

The chain has TRBV7-2 and TRBJ2-7; D is possibly TRBD1 (6 bases). Trimming removed 5 bases at V and 3 bases at J, with 11 bases between. Germline V gene sequence: CDR1 SGHTA, CDR2 FQGNSA. The CDR3 runs to 13 residues. The chain's CDR3 is CASSNDRNYEQYF. In DNA, the CDR3 is TGTGCCAGCAGCAACGACAGGAACTACGAGCAGTACTTC.

This clone appeared a single time. The rearrangement uses TRBV9 and TRBJ1-1; D remains unclear. This CDR3 is built from 12 residues. Germline V gives CDR1 SGDLS, CDR2 YYNGEE. Trimming shortened V by 3 bases and J by 1 base, and 4 bases separated the two germline ends. The CDR3 DNA is TGTGCCAGCAGCGGAGGGAACACTGAAGCTTTCTTT. This encodes CASSGGNTEAFF. The full variable domain, its missing parts supplied by reference TRBV9 and TRBJ1-1, is DSGVTQTPKHLITATGQRVTLRCSPRSGDLSVYWYQQSLDQGLQFLIQYYNGEERAKGNILERFSAQQFPDLHSELNLSSLELGDSALYFCASSGGNTEAFFGQGTRLTVV.

This chain links TRBV9 with TRBJ2-1; the match to TRBD2 covers 10 bases. The CDR3 runs 17 residues. The V segment lost 2 bases and the J segment 9 bases; nucleotides outside the gene matches: 14. Germline V lookup: CDR1 SGDLS, CDR2 YYNGEE. CDR3 DNA: TGTGCCAGCAGCGTGCATCTAGCGGGAGAGGCGGGGGGTGAGCAGTTCTTC. Translation: CASSVHLAGEAGGEQFF.

The V and J genes are TRBV19 and TRBJ2-7; TRBD2 agrees at 8 bases. The CDR3 is 15 residues long. The germline CDR1 and CDR2 sequences are LNHDA and SQIVND (reference sequence). V lost 6 bases, J lost 1 base, and 8 bases stayed unmatched. This chain's CDR3 is CASSTAGGFSYEQYF. The CDR3 DNA sequence: TGTGCCAGTAGCACCGCGGGGGGATTTTCCTACGAGCAGTACTTC.

This clone was observed a few times. This chain uses TRBV7-9 with TRBJ2-7; unclear D gene. The CDR3 has 11 residues. The ends were cut back, 4 bases at V and 4 bases at J, with 5 bases in the middle. Germline CDR1 SEHNR, CDR2 FQNEAQ (reference sequence). The CDR3 here is CASSSEYEQYF. CDR3 DNA sequence: TGTGCCAGCAGCTCTGAGTACGAGCAGTACTTC.

This clone occurred a few times. The rearrangement joins TRBV28 to TRBJ2-7; TRBD2 agrees at 12 bases. V shed 4 bases, J shed 5 bases, and the junction held 3 bases outside the gene matches. The germline V gene has CDR1 MDHEN and CDR2 SYDVKM. The CDR3 has 14 amino acids. CDR3 in DNA: TGTGCCAGCAGTTCTTGGACTAGCGGGAACGAGCAGTACTTC. This codes for CASSSWTSGNEQYF.

This CDR3 is CASSRTGNYGYTF. The CDR3 DNA reads as TGTGCCAGCAGTAGAACAGGGAACTATGGCTACACCTTC. This sequence joins TRBV27 and TRBJ1-2, with D tentatively TRBD1 (6 bases). Germline V gene data show CDR1 as MNHEY and CDR2 as SMNVEV (reference sequence). The CDR3 has 13 amino acids. V shed 5 bases and J shed 2 bases, with 9 bases lying between them.

The chain has TRBV4-2 and TRBJ2-7; 11 bases line up with TRBD2. The CDR3 totals 21 residues. Unmatched junction bases numbered 20, after V lost 4 bases and J lost 0 bases. The V gene's germline CDR1 is LGHNA and CDR2 YNFKEQ. The CDR3 sequence: CASSLGRTSGRGGLSSYEQYF. As DNA, the CDR3 is TGTGCCAGCAGCCTCGGACGTACTAGCGGGAGAGGGGGGCTGAGCTCCTACGAGCAGTACTTC.

This clone occurred a few times. This chain uses TRBV6-5 with TRBJ1-2; TRBD1 matches 7 bases. The V and J ends lost 6 bases and 4 bases, in that order; junction bases with no gene match: 11. The germline V gene has CDR1 MNHEY and CDR2 SVGAGI. There are 15 residues in the CDR3. The CDR3 spells CASSGVIGGPYGYTF. In DNA form, the CDR3 reads TGTGCCAGCAGCGGAGTAATAGGGGGCCCCTATGGCTACACCTTC.

The V and J genes are TRBV7-2 and TRBJ2-5; 14 positions match TRBD2. The V segment lost 4 bases and the J segment 1 base; nucleotides outside the gene matches: 5. Germline V gives CDR1 SGHTA, CDR2 FQGNSA. The CDR3 has 17 residues. The CDR3 nucleotides read TGTGCCAGCAGCTCCGGGACTAGCGGGGGCGTCCAAGAGACCCAGTACTTC. Amino acid sequence: CASSSGTSGGVQETQYF.

The chain joins TRBV3-1 (or the pseudogene TRBV3-2) to TRBJ1-2; 7 bases fit TRBD1. The ends lost 4 bases at V and 4 bases at J; junction bases unmatched: 3. Germline V gene data show CDR1 as LGHDT and CDR2 as YNNKEL (reference sequence). The CDR3 extends over 13 amino acids. The CDR3 bases are TGTGCCAGCAGCCGACAGGGTTCCTATGGCTACACCTTC. It specifies CASSRQGSYGYTF.

The V gene is TRBV11-3, the J gene TRBJ2-1; 9 nucleotides agree with TRBD2. The CDR3 totals 15 residues. The V gene end was trimmed by 3 bases and the J gene end by 5 bases; junction bases not matched to a gene: 5. Germline V gene data show CDR1 as SGHNT and CDR2 as YENEEA. Here the CDR3 DNA reads TGTGCCAGCAGCTTTGGTCTAGCGGGGAACAATGAGCAGTTCTTC. This codes for CASSFGLAGNNEQFF. Filled out from reference TRBV11-3 and TRBJ2-1, the complete variable domain reads EAGVVQSPRYKIIEKKQPVAFWCNPISGHNTLYWYLQNLGQGPELLIRYENEEAVDDSQLPKDRFSAERLKGVDSTLKIQPAELGDSAVYLCASSFGLAGNNEQFFGPGTRLTVL.

The chain couples TRBV27 to TRBJ1-2, with a tentative D call TRBD1 (6 bases). The CDR3 length is 13 residues. Trimming removed 2 bases at V and 8 bases at J, with 12 bases between. Germline V gives CDR1 MNHEY, CDR2 SMNVEV (reference sequence). The CDR3 DNA sequence: TGTGCCAGCAGTTTAGGATACAGGGACGGCTACACCTTC. The encoded protein is CASSLGYRDGYTF.

The chain carries TRBV7-2 and TRBJ2-1; the match to TRBD2 covers 9 bases. The germline V gene has CDR1 SGHTA and CDR2 FQGNSA. The CDR3 is 16 residues long. The V segment lost 2 bases and the J segment 2 bases; nucleotides outside the gene matches: 4. The CDR3 spells CASSLRSGGPYNEQFF. In DNA, the CDR3 is TGTGCCAGCAGCTTAAGGAGCGGGGGGCCCTACAATGAGCAGTTCTTC.

The chain uses TRBV4-3 and TRBJ2-3, with D possibly TRBD2 on 6 matching bases. CDR3 length equals 15 residues. The V end was cut by 0 bases, the J end by 1 base, with 8 bases between. Germline V lookup: CDR1 LGHNA, CDR2 YSLEER. The CDR3, as DNA: TGCGCCAGCAGCCAAGAGGCTAGCGGCACAGATACGCAGTATTTT. It specifies CASSQEASGTDTQYF.

This clone was seen once. The gene calls are TRBV14 and TRBJ1-6, with 9 bases that match TRBD1. V gave up 4 bases and J gave up 2 bases; unmatched junction bases: 6. The CDR3 length is 17 residues. Germline V gene lookup returns CDR1 SGHDN and CDR2 FVKESK. The CDR3 is CASSPGTGQTYNSPLHF. The CDR3 DNA sequence: TGTGCCAGCAGCCCCGGGACAGGGCAAACCTATAATTCACCCCTCCACTTT.

V is TRBV7-7 and J is TRBJ1-1; D might be TRBD1 (6 bases). V was clipped by 5 bases and J by 2 bases, with 15 bases between them. The CDR3 covers 15 residues. The germline CDR1 and CDR2 sequences are SSHAT and FNYEAQ (reference sequence). The CDR3 DNA reads as TGTGCCAGCAGCCCCGCAGGGGCCCCAAACACTGAAGCTTTCTTT. Translating it yields CASSPAGAPNTEAFF.

This clone was found a few times. The chain recombines TRBV5-5 with TRBJ2-7, with no clear D. The germline CDR1 and CDR2 sequences are SGHKS and YYEKEE (reference sequence). The V end was cut by 0 bases, the J end by 4 bases, with 17 bases between. The CDR3 is 16 amino acids. This chain's CDR3 is CASSLGPVPDLYEQYF. In DNA form, the CDR3 reads TGTGCCAGCAGCTTGGGGCCGGTTCCCGACTTATACGAGCAGTACTTC.

This clone showed up just a few times. The rearrangement links TRBV28 to TRBJ1-1; 7 positions agree with TRBD1. Germline V lookup: CDR1 MDHEN, CDR2 SYDVKM. Trimming cost V 6 bases and J 2 bases; bases outside gene matches: 12. The CDR3 runs 16 residues. The CDR3 DNA sequence: TGTGCCAGCAGGCTAGGGACAGCCGCCCTTAACACTGAAGCTTTCTTT. Protein product: CASRLGTAALNTEAFF.

The gene calls are TRBV27 and TRBJ1-1; D may be TRBD1 (5 bases). The CDR3 contains 14 residues. The V end lost 5 bases, the J end lost 0 bases, and 10 bases lay between the germline ends. Germline V gives CDR1 MNHEY, CDR2 SMNVEV (reference sequence). The CDR3 reads CASSPRQMNTEAFF. Here the CDR3 DNA reads TGTGCCAGCAGTCCCCGACAGATGAACACTGAAGCTTTCTTT.

This chain's CDR3 is CASSLEGGGREEQYF. The CDR3 nucleotides are TGCGCCAGCAGCTTGGAGGGGGGGGGCAGGGAGGAGCAGTACTTC. V usage is TRBV5-1 and J usage is TRBJ2-7; possible D gene TRBD2, 7 bases. Trimming took 0 bases from V and 7 from J, leaving 17 bases between them. The CDR3 runs to 15 residues. Germline V gene sequence: CDR1 SGHRS, CDR2 YFSETQ.